This T cell receptor (beta chain) was sequenced for a study of blood T cell repertoires in COVID-19. Across the study: Spain, Italy and the United States supplied samples that represented acute and convalescent COVID-19. In each case, the material was cDNA or gDNA derived from T cells, B-cell-depleted T cells, or PBMCs.

V dropped 4 bases and J dropped 0 bases, with 15 bases sitting between them. The CDR3 covers 16 residues. Germline V gene lookup returns CDR1 SGHDN and CDR2 FVKESK. In the authors' workflow: Estimation of nucleated cell counts was performed using reference gene primer amplification. Method: immunoSEQ multiplex PCR; TCRdb's copy keeps in-frame clones and lacks some. Clonal size and the V and J genes are those of that table, whereas D and trimming came from the DNA. The profile shows over 150,000 clones, 76% of them singletons. The specimen was peripheral blood. V usage is TRBV14 and J usage is TRBJ1-1; D perhaps matches TRBD1 (5 bases). The receptor was derived from an elderly woman with acute or convalescent COVID-19. CDR3 nucleotides: TGTGCCAGCAGCCCGACTGGGGGGACCATGAACACTGAAGCTTTCTTT. It yields the protein CASSPTGGTMNTEAFF.